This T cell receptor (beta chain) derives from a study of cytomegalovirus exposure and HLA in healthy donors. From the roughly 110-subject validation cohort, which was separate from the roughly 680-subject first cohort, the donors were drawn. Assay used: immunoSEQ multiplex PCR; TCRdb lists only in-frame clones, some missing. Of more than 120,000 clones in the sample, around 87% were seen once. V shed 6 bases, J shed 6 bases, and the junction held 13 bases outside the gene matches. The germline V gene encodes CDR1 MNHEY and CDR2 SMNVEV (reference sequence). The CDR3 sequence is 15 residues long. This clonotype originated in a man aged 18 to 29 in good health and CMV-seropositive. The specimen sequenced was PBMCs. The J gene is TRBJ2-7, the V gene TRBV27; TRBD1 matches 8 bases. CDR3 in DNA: TGTGCCAGCAGCCTAGGGGACAGGCCGTTTGGCGAGCAGTACTTC. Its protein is CASSLGDRPFGEQYF.